This is a list of T cell receptor beta chains from one sample in a study of blood T cells in healthy people across ages. Using its own MiXCR run on the 5' RACE reads, TCRdb lists one record per CDR3 protein. In the table there are about 1.8 million distinct CDR3 sequences, roughly 52% of which are singletons. Sequencing was performed on blood. The receptors come from a middle-aged woman in good health. CDR3s include the opening cysteine and the closing phenylalanine or tryptophan. A D gene is named only where the DNA matches it firmly. Rows may omit the clone size; those that give it use once, few, many or a size class.

>TRBJ2-3|-|TRBV4-3|-|17
TGCGCCAGCAGCGGAAAGGGCGCAGGCCCCAGCACAGATACGCAGTATTTT
CASSGKGAGPSTDTQYF
>TRBJ2-5|TRBD1|TRBV13|few|14
TGTGCCAGCAGACAAGGACAGGGGCAAGAGACCCAGTACTTC
CASRQGQGQETQYF
>TRBJ2-6|-|TRBV5-1|-|19
TGCGCCAGCAGCTCTCCCTTACGACAGCCACACTCTGGGGCCAACGTCCTGACTTTC
CASSSPLRQPHSGANVLTF
>TRBJ2-4|TRBD1|TRBV7-9|-|17
TGTGCCAGCAGTCTAGGATCCGGGACAGGAGGGAGTAACATTCAGTACTTC
CASSLGSGTGGSNIQYF
>TRBJ1-4|-|TRBV29-1|few|11
TGCAGCGTTGGCTATAATGAAAAACTGTTTTTT
CSVGYNEKLFF
>TRBJ2-3|TRBD2|TRBV4-3|-|18
TGCGCCAGCAGCCAGGAAACTCTTAGCGGGGGGGCGACAGATACGCAGTATTTT
CASSQETLSGGATDTQYF
>TRBJ1-4|-|TRBV27|-|15
TGTGCCAGCAGTTTATGGGGGACCACTAATGAAAAACTGTTTTTT
CASSLWGTTNEKLFF
>TRBJ2-5|-|TRBV4-1|many|12
TGCGCCAGCCAAGGGCCCCAAGAGACCCAGTACTTC
CASQGPQETQYF
>TRBJ2-3|-|TRBV7-2|-|15
TGTGCCAGCAGCCGCCCCCCAGGGGCCATAGATACGCAGTATTTT
CASSRPPGAIDTQYF
>TRBJ2-7|-|TRBV6-5|few|14
TGTGCCAGCAGTTACGGGGGATATGGGGTGCGGCAGTACTTC
CASSYGGYGVRQYF
>TRBJ1-2|-|TRBV4-3|-|18
TGCGCCAGCAGCCAAGAGGCAGCAGGGGCGACTACTAACTATGGCTACACCTTC
CASSQEAAGATTNYGYTF
>TRBJ1-2|-|TRBV29-1|few|17
TGCAGCGTTGAAAGTGAGACAGGCCCGAGACAAATCTATGGCTACACCTTC
CSVESETGPRQIYGYTF
>TRBJ2-1|-|TRBV14|few|16
TGTGCCAGCAGCCAGTGGAGGTCTTTACTCGGGCATGAGCAGTTCTTC
CASSQWRSLLGHEQFF
>TRBJ2-1|-|TRBV21-1|-|15
TGTGCCAGCAGCAAAAACCCGACTAGCGCCAATGAGCAGTTCTTC
CASSKNPTSANEQFF
>TRBJ2-5|TRBD1|TRBV7-2|few|15
TGTGCCAGCAGCTTACAGGGGGCACGGCCAGAGACCCAGTACTTC
CASSLQGARPETQYF